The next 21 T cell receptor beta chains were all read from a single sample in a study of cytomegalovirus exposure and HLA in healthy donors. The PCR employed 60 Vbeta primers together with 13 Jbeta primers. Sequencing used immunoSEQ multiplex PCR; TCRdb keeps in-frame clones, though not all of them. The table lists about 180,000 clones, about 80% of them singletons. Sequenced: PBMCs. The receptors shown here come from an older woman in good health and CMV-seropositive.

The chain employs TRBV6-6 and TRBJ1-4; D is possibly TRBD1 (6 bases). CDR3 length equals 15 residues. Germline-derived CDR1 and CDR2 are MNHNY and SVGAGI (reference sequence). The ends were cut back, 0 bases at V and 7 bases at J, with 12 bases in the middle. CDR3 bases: TGTGCCAGCAGTTACTCGATGGGGGCTGGTGAAAAACTGTTTTTT. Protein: CASSYSMGAGEKLFF.

CDR3 nucleotide sequence: TGTGCCAGCAGTTACCTTCGGGACAGGGGAGGCCACGAGCAGTACTTC. Residues: CASSYLRDRGGHEQYF. The V gene is TRBV6-5, the J gene TRBJ2-7; 10 bases are a match to TRBD1. With 2 bases clipped from V and 5 bases from J, the junction kept 9 bases outside the gene matches. Germline V gene sequence: CDR1 MNHEY, CDR2 SVGAGI. The CDR3 loop spans 16 amino acids.

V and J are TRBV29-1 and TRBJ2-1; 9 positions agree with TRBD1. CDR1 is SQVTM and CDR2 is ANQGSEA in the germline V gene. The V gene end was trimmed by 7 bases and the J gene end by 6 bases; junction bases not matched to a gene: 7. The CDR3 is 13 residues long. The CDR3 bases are TGCAGCGCCTACAGGGGGCTGGTCAATGAGCAGTTCTTC. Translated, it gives CSAYRGLVNEQFF.

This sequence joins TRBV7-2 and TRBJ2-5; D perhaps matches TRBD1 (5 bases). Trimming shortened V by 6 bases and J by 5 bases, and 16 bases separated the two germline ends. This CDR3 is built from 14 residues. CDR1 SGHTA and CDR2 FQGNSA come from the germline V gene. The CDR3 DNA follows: TGTGCCAGCAGGCCGTACCAAAAGGGGGAGACCCAGTACTTC. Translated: CASRPYQKGETQYF.

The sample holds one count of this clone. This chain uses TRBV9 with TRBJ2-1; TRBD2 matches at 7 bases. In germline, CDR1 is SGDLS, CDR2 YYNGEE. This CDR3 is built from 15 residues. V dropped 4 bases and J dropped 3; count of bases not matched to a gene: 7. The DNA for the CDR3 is TGTGCCAGCAGCCCCCGACTAGCTTTCTACAATGAGCAGTTCTTC. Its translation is CASSPRLAFYNEQFF.

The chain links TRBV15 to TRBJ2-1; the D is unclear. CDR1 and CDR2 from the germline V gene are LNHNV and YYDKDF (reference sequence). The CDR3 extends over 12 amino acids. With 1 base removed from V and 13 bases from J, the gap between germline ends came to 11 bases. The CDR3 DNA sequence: TGTGCCACCAGCAGAGTCCCTGGGCCTCAGTTCTTC. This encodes CATSRVPGPQFF.

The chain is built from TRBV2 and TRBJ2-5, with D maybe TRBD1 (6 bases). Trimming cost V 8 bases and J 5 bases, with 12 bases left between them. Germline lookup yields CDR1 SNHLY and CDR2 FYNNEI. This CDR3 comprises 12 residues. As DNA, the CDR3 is TGTGCCAGCGCACAGGGAGAGGAGACCCAGTACTTC. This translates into CASAQGEETQYF. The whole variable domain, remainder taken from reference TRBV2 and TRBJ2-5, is EPEVTQTPSHQVTQMGQEVILRCVPISNHLYFYWYRQILGQKVEFLVSFYNNEISEKSEIFDDQFSVERPDGSNFTLKIRSTKLEDSAMYFCASAQGEETQYFGPGTRLLVL.

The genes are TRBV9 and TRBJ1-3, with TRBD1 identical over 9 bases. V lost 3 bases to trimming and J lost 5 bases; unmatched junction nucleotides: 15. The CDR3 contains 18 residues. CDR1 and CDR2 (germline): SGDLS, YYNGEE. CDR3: CASSEPASGTGPRNTIYF. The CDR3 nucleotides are TGTGCCAGCAGCGAGCCCGCTTCCGGGACAGGGCCCAGAAACACCATATATTTT. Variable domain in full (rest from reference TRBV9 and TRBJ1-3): DSGVTQTPKHLITATGQRVTLRCSPRSGDLSVYWYQQSLDQGLQFLIQYYNGEERAKGNILERFSAQQFPDLHSELNLSSLELGDSALYFCASSEPASGTGPRNTIYFGEGSWLTVV.

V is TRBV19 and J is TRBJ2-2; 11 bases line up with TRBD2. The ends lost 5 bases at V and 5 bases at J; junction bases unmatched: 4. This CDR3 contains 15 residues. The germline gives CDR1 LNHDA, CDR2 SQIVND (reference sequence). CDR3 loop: CASSPGLAVTGELFF. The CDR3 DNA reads TGTGCCAGTAGTCCGGGACTAGCGGTTACCGGGGAGCTGTTTTTT.

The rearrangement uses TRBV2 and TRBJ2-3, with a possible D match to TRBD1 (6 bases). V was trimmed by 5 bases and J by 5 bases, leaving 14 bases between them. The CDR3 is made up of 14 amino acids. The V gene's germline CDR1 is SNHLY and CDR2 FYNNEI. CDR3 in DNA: TGTGCCAGCAGTCTAAGACTACAGGGAGATACGCAGTATTTT. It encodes CASSLRLQGDTQYF.

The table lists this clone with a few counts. In DNA, the CDR3 is TGTGCCAGCAGTGTCCTCAGGGGGTTTGGCTACACCTTC. Protein product: CASSVLRGFGYTF. This chain joins TRBV25-1 and TRBJ1-2, with TRBD1 matching 7 bases. The V and J ends lost 4 bases and 7 bases, in that order; junction bases with no gene match: 6. The CDR3 extends over 13 amino acids. CDR1 and CDR2 from the germline V gene are MGHDK and SYGVNS.

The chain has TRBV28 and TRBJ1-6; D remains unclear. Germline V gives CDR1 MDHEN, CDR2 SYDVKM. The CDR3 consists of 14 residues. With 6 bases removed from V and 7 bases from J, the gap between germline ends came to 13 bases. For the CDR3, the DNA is TGTGCCAGCAGCGTGTCGGGGTACAATTCACCCCTCCACTTT. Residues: CASSVSGYNSPLHF.

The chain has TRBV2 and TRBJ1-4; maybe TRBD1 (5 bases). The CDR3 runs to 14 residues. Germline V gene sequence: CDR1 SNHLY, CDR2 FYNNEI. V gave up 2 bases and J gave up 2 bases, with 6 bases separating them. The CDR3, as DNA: TGTGCCAGCAGTGAACAGGGTACTAATGAAAAACTGTTTTTT. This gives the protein CASSEQGTNEKLFF.

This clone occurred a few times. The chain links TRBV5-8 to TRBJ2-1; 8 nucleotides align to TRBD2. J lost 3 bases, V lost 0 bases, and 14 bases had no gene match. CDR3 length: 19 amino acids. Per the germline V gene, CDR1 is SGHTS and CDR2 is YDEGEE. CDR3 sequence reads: CASSLARGRGALIYNEQFF. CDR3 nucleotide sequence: TGTGCCAGCAGCTTGGCGCGGGGGCGGGGGGCCCTGATCTACAATGAGCAGTTCTTC. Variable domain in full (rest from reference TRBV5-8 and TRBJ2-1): EAGVTQSPTHLIKTRGQQATLRCSPISGHTSVYWYQQALGLGLQFLLWYDEGEERNRGNFPPRFSGRQFPNYSSELNVNALELEDSALYLCASSLARGRGALIYNEQFFGPGTRLTVL.

The CDR3 region has the DNA TGCAGCGCCGCGGCCCGGCCGACGAGCGAGCAGTACTTC. It translates to CSAAARPTSEQYF. The V call is TRBV29-1, the J call TRBJ2-7; D is undetermined. The germline CDR1 and CDR2 sequences are SQVTM and ANQGSEA. The ends were cut back, 7 bases at V and 6 bases at J, with 19 bases in the middle. The CDR3 has 13 residues.

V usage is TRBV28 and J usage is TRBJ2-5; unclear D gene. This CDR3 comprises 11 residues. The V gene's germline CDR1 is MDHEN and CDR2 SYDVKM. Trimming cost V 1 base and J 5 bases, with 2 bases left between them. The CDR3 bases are TGTGCCAGCAGTTTATCGGAGACCCAGTACTTC. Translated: CASSLSETQYF.

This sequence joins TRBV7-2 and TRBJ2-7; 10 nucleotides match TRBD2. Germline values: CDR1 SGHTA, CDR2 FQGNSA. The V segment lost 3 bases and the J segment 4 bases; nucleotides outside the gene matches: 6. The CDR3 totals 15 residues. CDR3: CASSLSSGGAYEQYF. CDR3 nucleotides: TGTGCCAGCAGCTTGTCGAGCGGGGGGGCTTACGAGCAGTACTTC.

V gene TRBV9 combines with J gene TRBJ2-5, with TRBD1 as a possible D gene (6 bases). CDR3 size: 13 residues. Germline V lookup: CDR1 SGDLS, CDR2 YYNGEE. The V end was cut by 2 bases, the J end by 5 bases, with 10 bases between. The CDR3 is CASSVQGSETQYF. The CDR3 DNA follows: TGTGCCAGCAGCGTTCAGGGGAGTGAGACCCAGTACTTC.

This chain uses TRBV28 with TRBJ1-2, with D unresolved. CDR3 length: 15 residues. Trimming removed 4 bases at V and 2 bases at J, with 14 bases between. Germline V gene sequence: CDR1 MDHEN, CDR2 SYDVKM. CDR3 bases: TGTGCCAGCAGTTCCTGGGAGGGCTTGAACTATGGCTACACCTTC. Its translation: CASSSWEGLNYGYTF.

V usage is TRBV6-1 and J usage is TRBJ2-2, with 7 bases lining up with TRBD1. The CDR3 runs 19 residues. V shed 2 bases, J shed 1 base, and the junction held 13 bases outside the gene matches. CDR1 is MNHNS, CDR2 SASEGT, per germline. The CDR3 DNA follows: TGTGCCAGCAGTGAAAACCCCCTGGGGACAGCACAGAACACCGGGGAGCTGTTTTTT. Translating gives CASSENPLGTAQNTGELFF.

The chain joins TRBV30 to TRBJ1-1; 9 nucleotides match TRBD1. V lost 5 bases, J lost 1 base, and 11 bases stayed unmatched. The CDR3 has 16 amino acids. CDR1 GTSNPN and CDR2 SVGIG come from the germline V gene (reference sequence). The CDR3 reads CAWGKGGTGRNTEAFF. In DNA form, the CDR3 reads TGTGCCTGGGGGAAAGGGGGGACAGGGAGGAACACTGAAGCTTTCTTT.